This T cell receptor beta chain appears in the sequencing data of a study of graft-versus-host responses after intestinal transplantation. The wider study: Transplantation in recipients was multivisceral, liver-intestinal, or isolated intestinal. General observations from the study: Investigators detected GvH clones in recipient marrow, with some emerging earlier in ileum or blood.

With 0 bases removed from V and 6 bases from J, the gap between germline ends came to 18 bases. Germline values: CDR1 MNHEY, CDR2 SMNVEV (reference sequence). This CDR3 contains 17 residues. This table comes from immunoSEQ multiplex PCR, and its TCRdb copy is limited to in-frame clones, with some not included. This repertoire shows 80,000 to 95,000 clones, around 93% found once; its top ten account for approximately 2%. As to this clone: No antigen is known for it.

Source: unstimulated CD8+ T cells sorted from spleen or lymph node cells, taken before intestinal transplant. The TCR sequence derives from a human donor who received an intestinal transplant. The chain uses TRBV27 and TRBJ2-1; D is perhaps TRBD1 (6 bases). This CDR3 reads CASSLSGSGALGNEQFF. The CDR3 nucleotides are TGTGCCAGCAGTTTATCGGGATCAGGGGCCCTTGGCAATGAGCAGTTCTTC.